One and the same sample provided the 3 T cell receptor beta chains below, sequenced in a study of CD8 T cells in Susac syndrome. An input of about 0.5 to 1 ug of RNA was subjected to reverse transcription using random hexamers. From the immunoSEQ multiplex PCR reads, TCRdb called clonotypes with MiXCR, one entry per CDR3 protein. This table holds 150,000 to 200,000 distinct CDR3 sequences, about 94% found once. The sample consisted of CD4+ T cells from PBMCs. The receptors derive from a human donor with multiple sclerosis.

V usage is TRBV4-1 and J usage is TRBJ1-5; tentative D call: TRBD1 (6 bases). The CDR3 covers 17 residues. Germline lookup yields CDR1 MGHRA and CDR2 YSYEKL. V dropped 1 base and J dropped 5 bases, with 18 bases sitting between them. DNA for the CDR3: TGCGCCAGCAGCCAAGGAATTGCGTACAGGGTAGATCAGCCCCAGCATTTT. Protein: CASSQGIAYRVDQPQHF.

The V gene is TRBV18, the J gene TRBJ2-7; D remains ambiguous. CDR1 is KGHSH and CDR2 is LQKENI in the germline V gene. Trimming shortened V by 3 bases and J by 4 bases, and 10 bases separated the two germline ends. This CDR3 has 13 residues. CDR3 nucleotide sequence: TGTGCCAGCTCACCTTCCTCCCTTTACGAGCAGTACTTC. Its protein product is CASSPSSLYEQYF.

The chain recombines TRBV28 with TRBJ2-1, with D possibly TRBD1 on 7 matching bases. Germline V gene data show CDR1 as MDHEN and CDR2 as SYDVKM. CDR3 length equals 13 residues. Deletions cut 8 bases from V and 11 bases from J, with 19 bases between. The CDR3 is CASRPGGTLKQFF. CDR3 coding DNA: TGTGCCAGCCGACCAGGGGGGACCTTGAAGCAGTTCTTC.